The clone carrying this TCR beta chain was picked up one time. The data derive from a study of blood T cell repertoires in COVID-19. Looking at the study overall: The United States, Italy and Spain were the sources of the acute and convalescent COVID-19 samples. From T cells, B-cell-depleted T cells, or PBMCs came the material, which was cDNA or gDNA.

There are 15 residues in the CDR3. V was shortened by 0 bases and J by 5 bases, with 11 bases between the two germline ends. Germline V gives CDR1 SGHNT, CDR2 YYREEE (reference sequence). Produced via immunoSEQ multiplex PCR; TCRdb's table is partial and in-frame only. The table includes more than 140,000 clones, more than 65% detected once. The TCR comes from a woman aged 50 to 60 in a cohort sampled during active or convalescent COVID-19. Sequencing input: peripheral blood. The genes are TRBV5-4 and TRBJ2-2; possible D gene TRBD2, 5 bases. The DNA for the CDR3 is TGTGCCAGCAGCTTGGAGGGCTGGAGGACCGGGGAGCTGTTTTTT. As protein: CASSLEGWRTGELFF.